Here is one TCR beta chain with its context. This specimen belongs to a study of tissue T cells after allogeneic stem cell transplantation. Repertoires were generated with immunoSEQ multiplex PCR, while TCRdb's copy carries only in-frame clones and drops some. This table holds approximately 12,000 clones, 70% found once. Per the germline V gene, CDR1 is KGHDR and CDR2 is SFDVKD. Trimming pared 2 bases from V and 1 base from J, leaving 11 bases between. This CDR3 contains 15 residues. The chain employs TRBV24-1 and TRBJ2-7; D is possibly TRBD2 (6 bases). Sequences were derived from tissue from the right colon, sampled at autopsy. This receptor was obtained from a woman between 18 and 55 years old with breast cancer. The CDR3 spells CATSDSGERSYEQYF. The CDR3 region has the DNA TGTGCCACCAGTGATTCGGGGGAGAGGTCCTACGAGCAGTACTTC.